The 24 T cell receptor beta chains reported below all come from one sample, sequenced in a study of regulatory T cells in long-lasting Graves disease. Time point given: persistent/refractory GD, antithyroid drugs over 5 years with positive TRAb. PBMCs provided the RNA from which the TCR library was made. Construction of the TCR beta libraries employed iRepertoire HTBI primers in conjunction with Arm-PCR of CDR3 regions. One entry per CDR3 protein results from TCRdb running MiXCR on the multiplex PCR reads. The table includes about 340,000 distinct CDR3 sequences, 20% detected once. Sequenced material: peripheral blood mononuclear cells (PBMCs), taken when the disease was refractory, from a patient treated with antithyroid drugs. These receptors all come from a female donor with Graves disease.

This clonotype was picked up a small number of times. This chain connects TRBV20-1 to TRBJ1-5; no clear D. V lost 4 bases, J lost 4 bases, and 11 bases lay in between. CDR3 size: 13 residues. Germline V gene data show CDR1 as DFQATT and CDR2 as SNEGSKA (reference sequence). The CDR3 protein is CSANRDLNQPQHF. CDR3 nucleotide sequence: TGCAGTGCTAACCGGGATCTTAATCAGCCCCAGCATTTT.

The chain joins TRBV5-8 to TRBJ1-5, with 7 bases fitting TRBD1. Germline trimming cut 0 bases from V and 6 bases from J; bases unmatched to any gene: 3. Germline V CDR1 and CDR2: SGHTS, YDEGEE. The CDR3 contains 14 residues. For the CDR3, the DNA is TGTGCCAGCAGCTTGGGACAGGGTCTTCAGCCCCAGCATTTT. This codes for CASSLGQGLQPQHF.

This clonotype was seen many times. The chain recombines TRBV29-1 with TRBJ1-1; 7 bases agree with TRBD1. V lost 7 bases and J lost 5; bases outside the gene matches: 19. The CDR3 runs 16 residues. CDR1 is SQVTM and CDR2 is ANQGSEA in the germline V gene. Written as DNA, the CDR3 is TGCAGCGCTGGCTGGCCCCAGACAGGGAGGGGGACTGAAGCTTTCTTT. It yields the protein CSAGWPQTGRGTEAFF. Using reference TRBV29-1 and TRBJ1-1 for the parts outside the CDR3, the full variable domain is SAVISQKPSRDICQRGTSLTIQCQVDSQVTMMFWYRQQPGQSLTLIATANQGSEATYESGFVIDKFPISRPNLTFSTLTVSNMSPEDSSIYLCSAGWPQTGRGTEAFFGQGTRLTVV.

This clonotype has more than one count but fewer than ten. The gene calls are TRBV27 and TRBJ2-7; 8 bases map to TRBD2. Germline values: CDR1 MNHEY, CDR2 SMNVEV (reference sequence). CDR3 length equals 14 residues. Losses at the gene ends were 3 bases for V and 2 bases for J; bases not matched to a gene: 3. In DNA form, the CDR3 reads TGTGCCAGCAGTTTTAGCGGGGTGACCTACGAGCAGTACTTC. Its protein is CASSFSGVTYEQYF.

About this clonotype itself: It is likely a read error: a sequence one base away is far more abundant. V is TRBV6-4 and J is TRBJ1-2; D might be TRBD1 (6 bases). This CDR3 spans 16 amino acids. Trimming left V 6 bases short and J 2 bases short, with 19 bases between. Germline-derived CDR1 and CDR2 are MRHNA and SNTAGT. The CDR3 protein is CASRSPHRVKNYGYTF. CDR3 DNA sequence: TGTGCCAGCAGATCACCTCACAGGGTTAAGAACTATGGCTACACCTTC.

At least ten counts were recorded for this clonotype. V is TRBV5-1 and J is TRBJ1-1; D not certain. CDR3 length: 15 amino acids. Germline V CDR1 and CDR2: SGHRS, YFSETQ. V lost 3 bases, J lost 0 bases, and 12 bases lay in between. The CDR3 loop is CASSSLMGVNTEAFF. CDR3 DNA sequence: TGCGCCAGCAGCTCGTTGATGGGAGTGAACACTGAAGCTTTCTTT.

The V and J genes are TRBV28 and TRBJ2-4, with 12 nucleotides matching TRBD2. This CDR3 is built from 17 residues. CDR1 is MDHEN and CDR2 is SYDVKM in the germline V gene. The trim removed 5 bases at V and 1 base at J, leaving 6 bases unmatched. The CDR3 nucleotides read TGTGCCAGCAGTCCTAAAGGACTAGCGGGGGCCAAAAACATTCAGTACTTC. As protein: CASSPKGLAGAKNIQYF.

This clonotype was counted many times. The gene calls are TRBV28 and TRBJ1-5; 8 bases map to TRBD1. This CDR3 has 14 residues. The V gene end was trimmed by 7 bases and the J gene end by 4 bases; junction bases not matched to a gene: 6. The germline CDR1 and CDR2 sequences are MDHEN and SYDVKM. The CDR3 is CASTQGARNQPQHF. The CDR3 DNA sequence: TGTGCCAGCACCCAGGGGGCGAGAAATCAGCCCCAGCATTTT.

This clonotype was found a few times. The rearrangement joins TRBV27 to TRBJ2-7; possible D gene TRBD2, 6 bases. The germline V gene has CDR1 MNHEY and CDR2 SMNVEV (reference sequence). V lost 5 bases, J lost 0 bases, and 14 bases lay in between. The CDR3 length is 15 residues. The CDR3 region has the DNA TGTGCCAGCAGTCCCCGGGGACTTCTCTCCTACGAGCAGTACTTC. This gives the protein CASSPRGLLSYEQYF.

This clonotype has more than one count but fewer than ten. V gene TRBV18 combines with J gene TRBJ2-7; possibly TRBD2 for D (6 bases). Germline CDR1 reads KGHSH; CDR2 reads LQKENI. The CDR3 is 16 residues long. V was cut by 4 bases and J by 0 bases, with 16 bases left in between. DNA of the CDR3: TGTGCCAGCTCACTTCACCGGGACTCGAGCTCCTACGAGCAGTACTTC. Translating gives CASSLHRDSSSYEQYF.

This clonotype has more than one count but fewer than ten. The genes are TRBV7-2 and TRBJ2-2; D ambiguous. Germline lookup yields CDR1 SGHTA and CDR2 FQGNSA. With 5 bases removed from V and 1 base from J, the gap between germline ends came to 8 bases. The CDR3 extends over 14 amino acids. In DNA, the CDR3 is TGTGCCAGCAGCCCGTGGCAGAACACCGGGGAGCTGTTTTTT. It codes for CASSPWQNTGELFF.

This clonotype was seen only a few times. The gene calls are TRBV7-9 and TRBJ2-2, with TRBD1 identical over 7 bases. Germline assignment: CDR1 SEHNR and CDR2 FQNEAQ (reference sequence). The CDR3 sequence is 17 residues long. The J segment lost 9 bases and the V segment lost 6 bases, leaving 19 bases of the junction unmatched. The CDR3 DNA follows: TGTGCCAGCAGTCCAAATGCACGACAGGGTGTAGCCCGGGAGCTGTTTTTT. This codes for CASSPNARQGVARELFF.

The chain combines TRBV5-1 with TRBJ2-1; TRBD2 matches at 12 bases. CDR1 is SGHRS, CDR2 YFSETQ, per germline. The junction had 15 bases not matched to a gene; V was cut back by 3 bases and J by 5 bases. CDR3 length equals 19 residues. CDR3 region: CASSWPGVLAGGPDNEQFF. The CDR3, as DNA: TGCGCCAGCAGCTGGCCTGGGGTCCTAGCGGGAGGGCCCGACAATGAGCAGTTCTTC.

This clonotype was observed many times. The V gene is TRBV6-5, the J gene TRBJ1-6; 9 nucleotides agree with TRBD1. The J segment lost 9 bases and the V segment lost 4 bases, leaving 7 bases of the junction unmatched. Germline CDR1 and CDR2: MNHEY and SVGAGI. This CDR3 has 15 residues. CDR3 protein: CASSLEGQGASPLHF. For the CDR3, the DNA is TGTGCCAGCAGTTTAGAGGGACAGGGTGCTTCACCCCTCCACTTT.

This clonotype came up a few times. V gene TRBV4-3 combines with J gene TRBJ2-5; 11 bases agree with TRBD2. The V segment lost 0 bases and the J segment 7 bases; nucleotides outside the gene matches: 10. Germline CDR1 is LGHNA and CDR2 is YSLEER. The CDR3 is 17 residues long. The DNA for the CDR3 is TGCGCCAGCAGCCAAGATCTAGCGGGGGGCACCTACGGGACCCAGTACTTC. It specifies CASSQDLAGGTYGTQYF.

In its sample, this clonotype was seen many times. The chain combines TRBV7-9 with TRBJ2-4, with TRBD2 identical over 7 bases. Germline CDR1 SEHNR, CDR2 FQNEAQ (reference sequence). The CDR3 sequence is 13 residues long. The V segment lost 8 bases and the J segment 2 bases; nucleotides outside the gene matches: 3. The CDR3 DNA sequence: TGTGCCAGCTCAGCGGGGACCAAAAACATTCAGTACTTC. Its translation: CASSAGTKNIQYF.

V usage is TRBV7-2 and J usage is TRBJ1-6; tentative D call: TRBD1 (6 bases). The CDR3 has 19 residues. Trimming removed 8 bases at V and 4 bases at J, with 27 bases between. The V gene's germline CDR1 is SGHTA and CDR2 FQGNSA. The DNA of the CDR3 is TGTGCCAGCGGTGCCTACAGGGTTCCCTTTGTGGGATATAATTCACCCCTCCACTTT. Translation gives CASGAYRVPFVGYNSPLHF.

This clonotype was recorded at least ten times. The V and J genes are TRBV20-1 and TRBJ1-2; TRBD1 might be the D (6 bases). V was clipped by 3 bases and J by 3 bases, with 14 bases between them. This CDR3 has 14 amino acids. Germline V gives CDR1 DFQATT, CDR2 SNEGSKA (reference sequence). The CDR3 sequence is CSASRQGYDYGYTF. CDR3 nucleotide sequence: TGCAGTGCTAGTCGTCAGGGGTATGACTATGGCTACACCTTC.

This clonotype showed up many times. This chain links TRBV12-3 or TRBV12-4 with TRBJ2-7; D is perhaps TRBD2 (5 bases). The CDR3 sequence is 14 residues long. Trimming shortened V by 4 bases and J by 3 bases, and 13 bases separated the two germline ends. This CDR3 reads CASSSGYGGYEQYF. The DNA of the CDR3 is TGTGCCAGCAGTTCCGGATATGGAGGCTACGAGCAGTACTTC.

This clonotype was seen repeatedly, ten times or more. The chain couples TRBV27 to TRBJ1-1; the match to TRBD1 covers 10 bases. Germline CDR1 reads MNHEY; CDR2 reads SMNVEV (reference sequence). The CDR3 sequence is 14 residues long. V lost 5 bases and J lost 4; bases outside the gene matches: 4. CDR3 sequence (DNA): TGTGCCAGCAGTATGGACAGGGGGGGCACTGAAGCTTTCTTT. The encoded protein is CASSMDRGGTEAFF.

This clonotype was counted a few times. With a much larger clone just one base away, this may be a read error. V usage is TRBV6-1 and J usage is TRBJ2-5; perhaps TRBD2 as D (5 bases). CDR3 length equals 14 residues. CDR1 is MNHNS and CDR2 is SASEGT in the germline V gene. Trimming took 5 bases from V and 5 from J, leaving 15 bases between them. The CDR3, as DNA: TGTGCCAGCAGTAGCGGACCGCTTCGGGAGACCCAGTACTTC. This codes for CASSSGPLRETQYF.

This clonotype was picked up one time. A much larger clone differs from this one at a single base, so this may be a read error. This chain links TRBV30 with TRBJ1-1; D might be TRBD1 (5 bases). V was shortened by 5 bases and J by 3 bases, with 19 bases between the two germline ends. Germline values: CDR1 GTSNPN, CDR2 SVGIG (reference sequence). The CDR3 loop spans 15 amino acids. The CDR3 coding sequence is TGTGCCTGGTCCGTATTTGAGGGGATGGACACTGAAGCTTTCTTT. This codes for CAWSVFEGMDTEAFF.

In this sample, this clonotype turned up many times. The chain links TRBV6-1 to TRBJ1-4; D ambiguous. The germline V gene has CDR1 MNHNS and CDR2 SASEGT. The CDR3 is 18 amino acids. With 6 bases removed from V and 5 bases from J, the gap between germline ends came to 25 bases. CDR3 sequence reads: CASRVGSYAWRLNEKLFF. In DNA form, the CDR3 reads TGTGCCAGCAGAGTGGGGAGTTATGCGTGGCGCCTAAATGAAAAACTGTTTTTT.

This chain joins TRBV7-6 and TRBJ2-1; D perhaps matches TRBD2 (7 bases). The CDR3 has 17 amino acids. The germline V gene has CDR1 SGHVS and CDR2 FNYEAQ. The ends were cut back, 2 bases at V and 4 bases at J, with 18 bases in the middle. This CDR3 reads CASSLLGGGALYNEQFF. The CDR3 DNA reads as TGTGCCAGCAGCTTACTAGGTGGGGGGGCGTTATACAATGAGCAGTTCTTC.